This T cell receptor beta chain derives from a study of T-cell reconstitution after alpha-beta-depleted transplantation in children. The CDR3 runs to 16 residues. Germline V gene data show CDR1 as SGHTA and CDR2 as FQGNSA. Trimming pared 5 bases from V and 3 bases from J, leaving 17 bases between. Unique molecular identifiers were used to barcode this TCRbeta library. TCRdb passed the PCR reads through MiXCR, listing each CDR3 protein once. The sample yields 350,000 to 400,000 distinct CDR3 sequences, roughly 15% seen once. In this sample, this clonotype turned up a few times. This chain connects TRBV7-2 to TRBJ2-4, with D tentatively TRBD2 (5 bases). The source of this sequence is a human donor who donated a stem cell graft to a child with Fanconi anemia. Sequencing was performed on PBMCs, taken from the stem cell graft. The DNA of the CDR3 is TGTGCCAGCAGCCGTGAGCGGCTCGTAGGCAAAAACATTCAGTACTTC. This encodes CASSRERLVGKNIQYF.